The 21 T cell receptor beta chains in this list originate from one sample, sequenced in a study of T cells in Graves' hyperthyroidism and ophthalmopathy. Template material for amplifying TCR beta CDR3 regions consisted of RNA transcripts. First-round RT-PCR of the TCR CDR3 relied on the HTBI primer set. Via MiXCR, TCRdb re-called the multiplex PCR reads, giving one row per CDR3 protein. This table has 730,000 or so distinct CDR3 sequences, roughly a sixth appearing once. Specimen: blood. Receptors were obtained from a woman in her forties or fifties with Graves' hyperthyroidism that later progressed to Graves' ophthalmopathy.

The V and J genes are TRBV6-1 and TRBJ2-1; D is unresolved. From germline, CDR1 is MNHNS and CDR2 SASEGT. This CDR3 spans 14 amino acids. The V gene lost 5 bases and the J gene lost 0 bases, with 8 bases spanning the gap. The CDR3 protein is CASSNSRSYNEQFF. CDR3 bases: TGTGCCAGCAGTAACAGCCGCTCCTACAATGAGCAGTTCTTC.

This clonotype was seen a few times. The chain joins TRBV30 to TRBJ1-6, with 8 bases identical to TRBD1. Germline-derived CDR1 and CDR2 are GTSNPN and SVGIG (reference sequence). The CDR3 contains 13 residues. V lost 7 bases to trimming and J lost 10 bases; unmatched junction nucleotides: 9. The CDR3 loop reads CAYRGRGRSPLHF. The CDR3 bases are TGTGCCTACCGGGGCAGGGGGCGATCACCCCTCCACTTT. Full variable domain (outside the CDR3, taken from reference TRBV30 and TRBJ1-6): SQTIHQWPATLVQPVGSPLSLECTVEGTSNPNLYWYRQAAGRGLQLLFYSVGIGQISSEVPQNLSASRPQDRQFILSSKKLLLSDSGFYLCAYRGRGRSPLHFGNGTRLTVT.

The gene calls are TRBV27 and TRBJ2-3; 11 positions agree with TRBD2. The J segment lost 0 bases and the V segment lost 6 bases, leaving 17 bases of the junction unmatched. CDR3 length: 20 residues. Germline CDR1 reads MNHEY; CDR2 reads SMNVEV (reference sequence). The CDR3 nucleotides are TGTGCCAGCAGAGTACAGAAAGGGCTAGCGGGGGGTTATAGCACAGATACGCAGTATTTT. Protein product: CASRVQKGLAGGYSTDTQYF.

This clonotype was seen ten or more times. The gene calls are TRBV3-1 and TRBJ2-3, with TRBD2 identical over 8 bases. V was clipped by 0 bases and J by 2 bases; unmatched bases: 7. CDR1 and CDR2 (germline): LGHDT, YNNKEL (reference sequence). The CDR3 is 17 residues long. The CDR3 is CASSQDVVAGLTDTQYF. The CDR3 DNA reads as TGTGCCAGCAGCCAAGACGTCGTAGCGGGGCTCACAGATACGCAGTATTTT.

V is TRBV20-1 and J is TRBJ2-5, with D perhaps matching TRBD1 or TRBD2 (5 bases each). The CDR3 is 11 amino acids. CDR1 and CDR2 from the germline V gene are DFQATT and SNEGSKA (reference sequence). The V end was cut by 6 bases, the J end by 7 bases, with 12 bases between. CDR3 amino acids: CSARDPPTQYF. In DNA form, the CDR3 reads TGCAGTGCGAGGGACCCCCCGACCCAGTACTTC.

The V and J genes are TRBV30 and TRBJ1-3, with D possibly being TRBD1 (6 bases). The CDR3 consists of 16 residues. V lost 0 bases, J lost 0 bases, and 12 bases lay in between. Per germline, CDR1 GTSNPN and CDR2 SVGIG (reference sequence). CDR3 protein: CAWSVRWGPSGNTIYF. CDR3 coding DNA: TGTGCCTGGAGTGTACGTTGGGGGCCCTCTGGAAACACCATATATTTT.

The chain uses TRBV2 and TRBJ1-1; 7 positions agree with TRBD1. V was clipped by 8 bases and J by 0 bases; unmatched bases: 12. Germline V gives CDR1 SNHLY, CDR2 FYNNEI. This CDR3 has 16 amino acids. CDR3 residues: CASAFRSGQMNTEAFF. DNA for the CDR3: TGTGCCAGCGCGTTTAGATCGGGACAGATGAACACTGAAGCTTTCTTT.

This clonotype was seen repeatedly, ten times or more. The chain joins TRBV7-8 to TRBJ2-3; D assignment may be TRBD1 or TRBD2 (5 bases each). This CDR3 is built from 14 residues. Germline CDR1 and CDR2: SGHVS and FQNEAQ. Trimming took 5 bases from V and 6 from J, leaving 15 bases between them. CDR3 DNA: TGTGCCAGCAGCAACCAGGCCGGGACCGATACGCAGTATTTT. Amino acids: CASSNQAGTDTQYF. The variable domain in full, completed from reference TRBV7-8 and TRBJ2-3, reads GAGVSQSPRYKVAKRGQDVALRCDPISGHVSLFWYQQALGQGPEFLTYFQNEAQLDKSGLPSDRFFAERPEGSVSTLKIQRTQQEDSAVYLCASSNQAGTDTQYFGPGTRLTVL.

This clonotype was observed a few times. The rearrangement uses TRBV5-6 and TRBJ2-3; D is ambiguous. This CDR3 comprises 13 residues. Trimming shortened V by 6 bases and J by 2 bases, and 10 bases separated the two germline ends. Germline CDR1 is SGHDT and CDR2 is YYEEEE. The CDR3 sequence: CASTSQNTDTQYF. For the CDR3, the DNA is TGTGCCAGCACCTCCCAGAACACAGATACGCAGTATTTT.

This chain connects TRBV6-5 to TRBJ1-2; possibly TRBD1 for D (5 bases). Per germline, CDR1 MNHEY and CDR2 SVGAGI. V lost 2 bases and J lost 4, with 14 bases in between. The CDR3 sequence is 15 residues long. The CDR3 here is CASSYMGDGGYGYTF. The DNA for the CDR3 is TGTGCCAGCAGTTACATGGGGGACGGGGGCTATGGCTACACCTTC.

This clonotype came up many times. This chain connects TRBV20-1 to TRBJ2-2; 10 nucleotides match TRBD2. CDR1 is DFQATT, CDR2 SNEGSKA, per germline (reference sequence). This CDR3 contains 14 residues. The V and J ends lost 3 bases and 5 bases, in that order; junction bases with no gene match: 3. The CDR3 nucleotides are TGCAGTGCTAGTACTAGCGGGGTGACCGGGGAGCTGTTTTTT. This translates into CSASTSGVTGELFF.

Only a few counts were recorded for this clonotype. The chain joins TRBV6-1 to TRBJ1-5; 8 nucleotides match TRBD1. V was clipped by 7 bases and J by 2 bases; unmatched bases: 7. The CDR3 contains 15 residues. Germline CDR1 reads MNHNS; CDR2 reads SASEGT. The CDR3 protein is CASTAGTGGNQPQHF. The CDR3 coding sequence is TGTGCCAGCACCGCCGGGACAGGAGGCAATCAGCCCCAGCATTTT.

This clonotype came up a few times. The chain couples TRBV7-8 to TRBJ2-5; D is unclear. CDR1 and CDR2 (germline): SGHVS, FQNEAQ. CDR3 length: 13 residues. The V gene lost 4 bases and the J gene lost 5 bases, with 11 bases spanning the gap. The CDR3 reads CASSSIRRETQYF. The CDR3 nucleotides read TGTGCCAGCAGCTCCATAAGAAGGGAGACCCAGTACTTC.

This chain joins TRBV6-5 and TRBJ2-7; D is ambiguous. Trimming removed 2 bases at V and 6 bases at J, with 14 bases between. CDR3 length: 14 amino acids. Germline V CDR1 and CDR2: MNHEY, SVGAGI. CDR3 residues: CASSYRLLGAEQYF. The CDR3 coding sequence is TGTGCCAGCAGTTACCGACTCCTTGGTGCCGAGCAGTACTTC.

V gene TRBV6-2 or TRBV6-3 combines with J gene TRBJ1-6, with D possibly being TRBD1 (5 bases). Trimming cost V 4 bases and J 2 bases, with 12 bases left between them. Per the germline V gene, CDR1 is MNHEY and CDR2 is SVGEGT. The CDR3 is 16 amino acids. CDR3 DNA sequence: TGTGCCAGCAGTTGGGGAACAGGCACCTATAATTCACCCCTCCACTTT. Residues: CASSWGTGTYNSPLHF.

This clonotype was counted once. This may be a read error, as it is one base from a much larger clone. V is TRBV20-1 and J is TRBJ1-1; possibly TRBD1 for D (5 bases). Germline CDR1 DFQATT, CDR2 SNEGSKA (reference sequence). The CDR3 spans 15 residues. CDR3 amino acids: CSARKPGPRATEASF. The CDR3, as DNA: TGCAGTGCTAGGAAACCCGGTCCCAGGGCCACTGAAGCTTCCTTT.

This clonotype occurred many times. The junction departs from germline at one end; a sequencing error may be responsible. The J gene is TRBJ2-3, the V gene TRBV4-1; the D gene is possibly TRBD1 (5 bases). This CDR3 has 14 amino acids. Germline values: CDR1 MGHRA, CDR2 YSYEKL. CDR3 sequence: CASSQVRGTDTQYF. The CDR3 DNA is TGTGCCAGCAGCCAAGTCAGGGGCACAGATACGCAGTATTTT.

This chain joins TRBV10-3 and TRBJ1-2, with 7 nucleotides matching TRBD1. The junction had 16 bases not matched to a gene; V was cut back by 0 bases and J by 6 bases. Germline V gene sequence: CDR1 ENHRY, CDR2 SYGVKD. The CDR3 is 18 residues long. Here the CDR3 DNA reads TGTGCCATCAGTGAGTCGGTAGGGGGCGAGTTGGGCAACAATGGCTACACCTTC. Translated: CAISESVGGELGNNGYTF.

The CDR3 is CASTPGGNQPQHF. DNA of the CDR3: TGTGCTAGTACTCCTGGGGGGAATCAGCCCCAGCATTTT. V is TRBV12-5 and J is TRBJ1-5; a possible D gene is TRBD1 (5 bases). V lost 8 bases, J lost 4 bases, and 12 bases lay in between. CDR1 and CDR2 (germline): LGHNT, FRNRAP. The CDR3 is 13 amino acids.

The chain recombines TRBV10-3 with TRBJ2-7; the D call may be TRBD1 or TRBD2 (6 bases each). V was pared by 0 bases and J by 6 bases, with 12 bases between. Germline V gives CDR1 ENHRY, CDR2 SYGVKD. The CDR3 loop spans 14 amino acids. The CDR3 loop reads CAISESPGAAEQYF. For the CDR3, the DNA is TGTGCCATCAGTGAGTCTCCGGGGGCGGCCGAGCAGTACTTC.

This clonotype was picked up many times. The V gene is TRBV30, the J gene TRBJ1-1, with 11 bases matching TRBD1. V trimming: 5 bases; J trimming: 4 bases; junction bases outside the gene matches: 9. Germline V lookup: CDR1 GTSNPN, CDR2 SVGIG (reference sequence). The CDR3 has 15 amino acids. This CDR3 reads CAWGTGGEGVTEAFF. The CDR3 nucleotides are TGTGCCTGGGGGACAGGGGGTGAAGGAGTCACTGAAGCTTTCTTT.